This T cell receptor (beta chain) is from a study of glioma-infiltrating T cells. Amplification of TCR alpha and beta CDR3 regions from RNA used iRepertoire nested multiplex PCR. TCRdb re-called the multiplex PCR reads through MiXCR, storing one row per CDR3 protein. The sample carries over 130,000 distinct CDR3 sequences, 35% to 50% recorded once. This clonotype was counted a few times. The length of the CDR3 is 13 residues. V gave up 2 bases and J gave up 14 bases, with 18 bases separating them. The germline V gene has CDR1 MNHEY and CDR2 SVGEGT. The chain is built from TRBV6-2 or TRBV6-3 and TRBJ1-2; perhaps TRBD1 as D (6 bases). The source of this sequence is a human donor with low-grade glioma or glioblastoma, undergoing nonglioma brain surgery, or in good health (not recorded which). The material sequenced was glioma tissue, nonneoplastic brain tissue, or PBMCs (not recorded which). The CDR3 region is CASSYRDTLPRTF. DNA for the CDR3: TGTGCCAGCAGTTACCGGGACACCCTTCCGAGGACCTTC.